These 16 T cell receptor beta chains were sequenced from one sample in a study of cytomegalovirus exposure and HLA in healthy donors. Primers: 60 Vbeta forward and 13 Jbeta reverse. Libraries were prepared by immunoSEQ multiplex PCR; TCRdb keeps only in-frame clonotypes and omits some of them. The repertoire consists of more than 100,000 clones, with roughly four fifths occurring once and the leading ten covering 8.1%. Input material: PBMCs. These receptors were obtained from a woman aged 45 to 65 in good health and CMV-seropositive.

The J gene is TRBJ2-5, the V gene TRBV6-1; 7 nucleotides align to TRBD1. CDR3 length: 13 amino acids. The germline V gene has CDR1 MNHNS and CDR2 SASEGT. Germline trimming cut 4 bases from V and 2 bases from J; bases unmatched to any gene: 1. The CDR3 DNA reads TGTGCCAGCAGTGTGACAGGGCAAGAGACCCAGTACTTC. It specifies CASSVTGQETQYF.

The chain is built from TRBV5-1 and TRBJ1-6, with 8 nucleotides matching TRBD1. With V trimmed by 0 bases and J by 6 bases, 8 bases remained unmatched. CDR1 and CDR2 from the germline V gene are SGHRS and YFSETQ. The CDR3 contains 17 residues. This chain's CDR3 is CASSLDTGTGLNSPLHF. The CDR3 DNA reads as TGCGCCAGCAGCTTGGATACCGGGACAGGACTTAATTCACCCCTCCACTTT.

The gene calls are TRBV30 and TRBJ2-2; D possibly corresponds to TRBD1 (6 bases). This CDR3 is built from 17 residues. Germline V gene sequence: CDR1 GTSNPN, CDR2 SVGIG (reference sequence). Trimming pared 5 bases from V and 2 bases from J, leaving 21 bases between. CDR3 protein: CAWPEGQGLGNTGELFF. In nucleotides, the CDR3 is TGTGCCTGGCCCGAGGGGCAGGGGCTCGGAAACACCGGGGAGCTGTTTTTT. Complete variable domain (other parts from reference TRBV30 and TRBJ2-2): SQTIHQWPATLVQPVGSPLSLECTVEGTSNPNLYWYRQAAGRGLQLLFYSVGIGQISSEVPQNLSASRPQDRQFILSSKKLLLSDSGFYLCAWPEGQGLGNTGELFFGEGSRLTVL.

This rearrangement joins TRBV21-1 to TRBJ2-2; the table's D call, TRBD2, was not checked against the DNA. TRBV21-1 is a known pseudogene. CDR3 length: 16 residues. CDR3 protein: CASSKFSGSSPGELFF. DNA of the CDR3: TGTGCCAGCAGCAAATTCTCGGGGTCCTCCCCCGGGGAGCTGTTTTTT.

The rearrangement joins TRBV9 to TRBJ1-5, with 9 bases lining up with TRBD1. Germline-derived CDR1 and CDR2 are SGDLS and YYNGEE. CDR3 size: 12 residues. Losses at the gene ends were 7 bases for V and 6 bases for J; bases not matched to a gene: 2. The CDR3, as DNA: TGTGCCAGCGGACAGGGGAGTCAGCCCCAGCATTTT. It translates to CASGQGSQPQHF.

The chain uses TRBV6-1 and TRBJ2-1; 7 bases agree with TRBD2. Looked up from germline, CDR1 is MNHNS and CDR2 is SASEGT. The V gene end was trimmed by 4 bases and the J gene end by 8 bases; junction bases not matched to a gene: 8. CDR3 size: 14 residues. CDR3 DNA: TGTGCCAGCAGTGTTGGGGGGGATTTTTATGAGCAGTTCTTC. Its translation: CASSVGGDFYEQFF.

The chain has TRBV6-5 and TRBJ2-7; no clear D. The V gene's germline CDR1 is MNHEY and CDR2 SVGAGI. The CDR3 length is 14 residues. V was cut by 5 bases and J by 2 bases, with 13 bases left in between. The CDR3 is CASSPGLYTYEQYF. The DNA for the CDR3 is TGTGCCAGCAGTCCAGGCTTGTATACCTACGAGCAGTACTTC.

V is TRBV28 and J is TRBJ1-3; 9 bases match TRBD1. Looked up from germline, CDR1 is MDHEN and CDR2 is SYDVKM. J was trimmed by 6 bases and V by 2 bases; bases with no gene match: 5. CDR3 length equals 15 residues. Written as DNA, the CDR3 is TGTGCCAGCAGTTTACGGAACAGGGGGCAAAACACCATATATTTT. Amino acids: CASSLRNRGQNTIYF.

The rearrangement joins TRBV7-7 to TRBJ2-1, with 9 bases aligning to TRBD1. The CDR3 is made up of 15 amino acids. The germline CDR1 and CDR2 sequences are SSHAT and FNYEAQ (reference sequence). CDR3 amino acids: CARKRDRELTDEQFF. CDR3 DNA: TGTGCTAGGAAAAGGGACAGGGAATTAACCGATGAGCAGTTCTTC.

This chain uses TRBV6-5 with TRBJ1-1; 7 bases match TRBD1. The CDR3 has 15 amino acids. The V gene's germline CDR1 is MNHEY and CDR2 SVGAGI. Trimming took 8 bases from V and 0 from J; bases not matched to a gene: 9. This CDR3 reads CASLGRGILNTEAFF. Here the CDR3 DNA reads TGTGCCAGCCTCGGCAGGGGGATATTGAACACTGAAGCTTTCTTT.

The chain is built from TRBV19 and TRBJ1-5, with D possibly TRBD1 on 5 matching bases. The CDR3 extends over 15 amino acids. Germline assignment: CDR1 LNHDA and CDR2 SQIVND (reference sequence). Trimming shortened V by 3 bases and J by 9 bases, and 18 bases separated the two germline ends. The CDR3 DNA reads TGTGCCAGTAGTATTGGGTACGGGGGTGGTAGGCCCCAGCATTTT. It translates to CASSIGYGGGRPQHF.

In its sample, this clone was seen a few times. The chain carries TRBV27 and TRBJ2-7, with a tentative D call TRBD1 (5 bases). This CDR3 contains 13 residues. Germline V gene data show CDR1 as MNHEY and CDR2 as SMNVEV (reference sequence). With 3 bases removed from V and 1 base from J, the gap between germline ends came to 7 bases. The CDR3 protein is CASSLTASYEQYF. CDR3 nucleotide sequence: TGTGCCAGCAGTTTGACAGCGTCCTACGAGCAGTACTTC.

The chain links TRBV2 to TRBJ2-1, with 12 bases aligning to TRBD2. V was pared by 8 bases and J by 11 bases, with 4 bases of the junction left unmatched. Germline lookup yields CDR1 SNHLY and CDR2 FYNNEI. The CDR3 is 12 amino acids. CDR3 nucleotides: TGTGCCAGCGCTAGGACTAGCGGGAAGCAGTTCTTC. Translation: CASARTSGKQFF.

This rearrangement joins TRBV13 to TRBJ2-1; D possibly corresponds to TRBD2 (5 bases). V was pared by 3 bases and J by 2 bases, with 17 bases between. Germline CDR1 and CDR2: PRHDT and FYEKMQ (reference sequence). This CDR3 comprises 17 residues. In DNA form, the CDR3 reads TGTGCCAGCAGCTTCCGTCCCGAGGGAAGGACCTACAATGAGCAGTTCTTC. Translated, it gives CASSFRPEGRTYNEQFF.

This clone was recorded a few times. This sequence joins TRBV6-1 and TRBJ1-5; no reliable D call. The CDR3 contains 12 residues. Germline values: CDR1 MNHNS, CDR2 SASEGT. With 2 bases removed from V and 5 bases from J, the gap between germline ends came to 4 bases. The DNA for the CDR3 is TGTGCCAGCAGTGAACCCTATCAGCCCCAGCATTTT. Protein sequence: CASSEPYQPQHF.

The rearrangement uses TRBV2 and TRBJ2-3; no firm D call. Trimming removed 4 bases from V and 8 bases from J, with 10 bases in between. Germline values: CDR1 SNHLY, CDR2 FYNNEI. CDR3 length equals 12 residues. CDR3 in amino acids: CASSGQAGTQYF. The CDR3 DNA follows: TGTGCCAGCAGTGGTCAGGCAGGTACGCAGTATTTT.